This is a list of T cell receptor beta chains from one sample in a study of OX40 agonist ivuxolimab in advanced cancers. Generated by immunoSEQ multiplex PCR, the TCRdb table keeps only in-frame clones and is missing some. The sample yields 45,000 to 65,000 clones, over 75% seen once. The material was CD4+ or CD8+ T cells sorted from blood, obtained in a trial of the OX40 agonist ivuxolimab. These TCRs come from an adult with an advanced solid tumor such as melanoma, head and neck, liver or kidney cancer. Each CDR3 is given with its conserved first and last residue. The order of the fields is J gene, clone size, V gene, D gene, CDR3 protein, CDR3 DNA. D genes are given only for firm matches. Clone size is stated in some rows and not others, as once, few, many or a class when expanded.

TRBJ2-2 | - | TRBV5-1 | - | CASSLFVTGELFF | TGCGCCAGCAGCTTGTTTGTTACCGGGGAGCTGTTTTTT
TRBJ1-5 | - | TRBV27 | - | CASSSGGYSNQPQHF | TGTGCCAGCAGCTCCGGAGGCTATAGCAATCAGCCCCAGCATTTT
TRBJ2-2 | medium-sized | TRBV6-6 | - | CASSYSRGAGELFF | TGTGCCAGCAGTTACTCGAGGGGGGCCGGGGAGCTGTTTTTT
TRBJ1-1 | - | TRBV2 | - | CASSSGTALDVIF | TGTGCCAGCAGTTCCGGGACGGCCCTTGATGTTATCTTT
TRBJ1-5 | - | TRBV15 | - | CATSRKQGVSQPQHF | TGTGCCACCAGCAGGAAACAGGGAGTGAGTCAGCCCCAGCATTTT
TRBJ2-7 | - | TRBV7-8 | TRBD2 | CASSLVRLAGDPRYEQYF | TGTGCCAGCAGCTTAGTGAGGCTAGCGGGAGACCCCCGCTACGAGCAGTACTTC
TRBJ1-5 | - | TRBV2 | - | CASSEPPGWQPQHF | TGTGCCAGCAGTGAACCCCCAGGGTGGCAGCCCCAGCATTTT
TRBJ1-5 | - | TRBV4-2 | - | CASSHVGQPQHF | TGTGCCAGCAGCCATGTTGGCCAGCCCCAGCATTTT
TRBJ1-1 | few | TRBV7-2 | - | CASSLDPGTTEAFF | TGTGCCAGCAGCTTAGACCCAGGGACCACTGAAGCTTTCTTT
TRBJ1-2 | few | TRBV11-2 | - | CASSLTGTEYGYTF | TGTGCCAGCAGCTTGACCGGGACCGAGTATGGCTACACCTTC
TRBJ2-3 | - | TRBV15 | - | CATSRKSTDTQYF | TGTGCCACCAGCCGGAAAAGCACAGATACGCAGTATTTT
TRBJ1-2 | - | TRBV7-2 | TRBD1 | CASSADRQGGYTF | TGTGCCAGCAGCGCGGACAGGCAGGGGGGCTACACCTTC
TRBJ1-2 | - | TRBV6-1 | - | CASSEGGGYGYTF | TGTGCCAGCAGTGAGGGGGGAGGCTATGGCTACACCTTC
TRBJ2-5 | - | TRBV5-6 | TRBD2 | CASRDRDYAKETQYF | TGTGCCAGCAGGGACCGGGACTACGCCAAAGAGACCCAGTACTTC
TRBJ1-2 | - | TRBV28 | - | CASSFSGENYGYTF | TGTGCCAGCAGTTTTTCGGGAGAAAACTATGGCTACACCTTC
TRBJ1-3 | once | TRBV14 | - | CASSPPGNTIYF | TGTGCCAGCAGCCCGCCCGGGAACACCATATATTTT
TRBJ2-3 | - | TRBV7-6 | TRBD2 | CASSPRGGQEYF | TGTGCCAGCAGCCCTCGGGGGGGGCAGGAGTATTTT
TRBJ2-1 | - | TRBV18 | TRBD2 | CASRGLADSYNEQFF | TGTGCCAGCCGGGGACTAGCGGATTCCTACAATGAGCAGTTCTTC
TRBJ2-1 | - | TRBV11-3 | TRBD2 | CASSRSGARGNEQFF | TGTGCCAGCAGCCGTAGCGGGGCCCGCGGAAATGAGCAGTTCTTC
TRBJ2-3 | once | TRBV7-9 | TRBD2 | CASSLGSGLDSDTQYF | TGTGCCAGCAGCTTAGGGTCGGGACTAGATTCAGATACGCAGTATTTT